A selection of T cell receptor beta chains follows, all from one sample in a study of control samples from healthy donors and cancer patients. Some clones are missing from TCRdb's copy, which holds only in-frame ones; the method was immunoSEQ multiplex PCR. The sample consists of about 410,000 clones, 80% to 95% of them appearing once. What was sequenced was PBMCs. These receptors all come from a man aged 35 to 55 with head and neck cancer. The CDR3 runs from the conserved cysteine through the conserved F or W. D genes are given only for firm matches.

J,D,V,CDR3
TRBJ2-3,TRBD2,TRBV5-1,CASALWGGPTDTQYF
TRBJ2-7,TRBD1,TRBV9,CASSVVDRGPGEQYF
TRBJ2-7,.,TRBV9,CASSVSGYFSYEQYF
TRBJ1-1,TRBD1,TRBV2,CASPTGLETEAFF
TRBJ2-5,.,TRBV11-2,CASSLDLELETQYF
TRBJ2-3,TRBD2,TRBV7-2,CASSPTSGAWNTQYF
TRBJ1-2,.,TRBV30,CAWAGGQGTYGYTF
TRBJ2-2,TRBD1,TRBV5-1,CASSSTGVAGELFF
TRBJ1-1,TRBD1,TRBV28,CASSLRPGTGGPHTEAFF
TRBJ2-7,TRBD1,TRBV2,CASRDRGLEQYF
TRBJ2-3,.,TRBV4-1,CASSPQGGFDTQYF
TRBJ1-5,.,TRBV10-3,CAISVNRDSNQPQHF
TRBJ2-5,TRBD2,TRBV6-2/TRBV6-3,CASSYPTTGTRETQYF
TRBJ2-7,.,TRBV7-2,CASSLVRTDLREQYF
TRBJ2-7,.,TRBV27,CASSFTSPNEQYF
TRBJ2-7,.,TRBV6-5,CASGKQRGTTYEQYF
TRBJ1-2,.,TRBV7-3,CASSPGLIYGYTF
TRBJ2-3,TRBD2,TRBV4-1,CASSQDPLAGGGRF
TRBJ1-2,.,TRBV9,CASSAWSRGYTF
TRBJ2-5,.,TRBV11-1,CASSLGSWTPEGTQYF
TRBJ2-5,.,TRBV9,CASSVETGTETQYF
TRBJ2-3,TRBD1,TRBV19,CASSTQTSGGWGTDTQYF
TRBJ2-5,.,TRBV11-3,CASSRSSQETQYF
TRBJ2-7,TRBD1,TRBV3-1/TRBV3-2,CASRKTGGPSYEQYF
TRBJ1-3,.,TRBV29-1,CSVELTGNTIYF
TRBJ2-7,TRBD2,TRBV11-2,CASSLKYGGGYEQYF
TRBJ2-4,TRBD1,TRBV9,CASSAGTVLAKNIQYF
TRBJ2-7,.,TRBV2,CASSEEGYEQYF
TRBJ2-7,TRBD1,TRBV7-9,CASSSPLTGVPYEQYF
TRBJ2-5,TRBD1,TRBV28,CASSSPDRVETQYF
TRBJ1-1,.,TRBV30,CAWSDQGTEAFF
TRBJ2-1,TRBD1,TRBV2,CASSLQGARGNEQFF
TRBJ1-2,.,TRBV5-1,CASSLEQQLNYGYTF
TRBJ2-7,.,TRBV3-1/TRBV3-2,CASSQQGTVYEQYF
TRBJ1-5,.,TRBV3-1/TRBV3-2,CASSQDSGTQHF
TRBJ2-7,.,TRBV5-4,CASSLAEAGPTYEQYF
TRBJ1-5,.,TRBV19,CASLGTRNQPQHF
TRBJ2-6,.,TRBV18,CASSPVQGSSGANVLTF
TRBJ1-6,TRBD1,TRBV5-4,CASSLSPGGHNSPLHF
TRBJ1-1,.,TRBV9,CASSVDGQWNTEAFF
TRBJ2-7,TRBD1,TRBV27,CASSATTGGTDEQYF
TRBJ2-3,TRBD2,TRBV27,CASSPRLAGFTDTQYF
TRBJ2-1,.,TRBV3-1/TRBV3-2,CASSRVNEQFF
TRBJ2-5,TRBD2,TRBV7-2,CASSFAWQAGGGETQYF
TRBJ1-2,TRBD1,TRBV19,CASSIPGQGGYGYTF
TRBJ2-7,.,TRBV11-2,CASSLYRAYEQYF
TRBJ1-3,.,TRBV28,CASSPEGLGNTIYF
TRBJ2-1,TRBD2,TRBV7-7,CASSLAGGGIDEQFF